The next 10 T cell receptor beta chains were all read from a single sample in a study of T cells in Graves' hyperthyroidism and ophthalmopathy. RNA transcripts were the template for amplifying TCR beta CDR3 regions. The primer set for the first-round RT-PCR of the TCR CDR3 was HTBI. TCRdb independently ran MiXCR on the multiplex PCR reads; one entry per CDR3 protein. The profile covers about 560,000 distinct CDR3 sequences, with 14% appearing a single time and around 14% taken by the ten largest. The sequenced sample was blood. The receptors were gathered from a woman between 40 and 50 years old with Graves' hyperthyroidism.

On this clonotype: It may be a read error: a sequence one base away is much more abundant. In DNA, the CDR3 is TGTGCCAGCAGCCCGACAGGAGCCTCCTACAATGAGCAGTACTTC. Translating gives CASSPTGASYNEQYF. The rearrangement uses TRBV5-6 and TRBJ2-1, with D perhaps TRBD1 (6 bases). The J call may be in error: the DNA end matches TRBJ2-7 better. Germline V gives CDR1 SGHDT, CDR2 YYEEEE. The CDR3 extends over 15 amino acids.

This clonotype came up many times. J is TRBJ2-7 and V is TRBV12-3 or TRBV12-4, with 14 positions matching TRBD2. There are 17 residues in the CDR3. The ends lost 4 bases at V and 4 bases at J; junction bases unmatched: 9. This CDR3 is CASSWTSGRWGAYEQYF. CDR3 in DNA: TGTGCCAGCAGTTGGACTAGCGGGAGGTGGGGGGCTTACGAGCAGTACTTC.

The DNA for the CDR3 is TGTGCCAGCAGCTTAGTCGCTCGAGCGGGTAATGAGCAGTTCTTC. It is translated as CASSLVARAGNEQFF. V gene TRBV7-9 combines with J gene TRBJ2-1, with D perhaps TRBD2 (6 bases). The CDR3 has 15 residues. Between the trimmed V and J ends, which lost 1 base and 7 bases, there was a span of 14 bases. Per the germline V gene, CDR1 is SEHNR and CDR2 is FQNEAQ (reference sequence).

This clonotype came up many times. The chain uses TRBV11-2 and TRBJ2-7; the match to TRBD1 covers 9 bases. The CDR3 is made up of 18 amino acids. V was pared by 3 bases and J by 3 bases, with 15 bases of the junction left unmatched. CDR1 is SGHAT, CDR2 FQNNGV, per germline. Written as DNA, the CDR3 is TGTGCCAGCAGCTTGGGACAGGGTCCTTGGTCGGTAGGCTACGAGCAGTACTTC. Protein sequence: CASSLGQGPWSVGYEQYF.

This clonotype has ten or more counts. In nucleotides, the CDR3 is TGTGCCATCAGTGAACTAGCGGGAGAAAGTGCCGGGGAGCTGTTTTTT. It codes for CAISELAGESAGELFF. The rearrangement links TRBV10-3 to TRBJ2-2, with 11 bases aligning to TRBD2. Trimming cost V 3 bases and J 6 bases; bases outside gene matches: 6. Germline CDR1 ENHRY, CDR2 SYGVKD. This CDR3 has 16 amino acids.

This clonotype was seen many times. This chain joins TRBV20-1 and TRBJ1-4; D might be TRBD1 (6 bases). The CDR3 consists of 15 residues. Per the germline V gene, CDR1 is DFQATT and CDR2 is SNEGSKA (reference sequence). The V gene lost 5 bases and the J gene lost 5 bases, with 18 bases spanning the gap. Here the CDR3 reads CSAPVPGATNEKLFF. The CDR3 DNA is TGCAGTGCTCCGGTCCCGGGGGCGACAAATGAAAAACTGTTTTTT.

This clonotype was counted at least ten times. CDR3 loop: CASSPRSAGEQYF. CDR3 bases: TGTGCCAGCAGCCCCAGATCCGCCGGTGAGCAGTACTTC. The chain joins TRBV3-1 to TRBJ2-7; D is ambiguous. This CDR3 comprises 13 residues. Germline V gene sequence: CDR1 LGHDT, CDR2 YNNKEL (reference sequence). The V and J ends lost 4 bases and 7 bases respectively, with 14 bases between them.

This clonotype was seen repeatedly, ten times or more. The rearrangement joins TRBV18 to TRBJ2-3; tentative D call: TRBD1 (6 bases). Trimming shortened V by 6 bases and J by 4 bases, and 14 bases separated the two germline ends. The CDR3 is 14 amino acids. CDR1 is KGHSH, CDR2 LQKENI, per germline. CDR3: CASSLHRAADTQYF. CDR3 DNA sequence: TGTGCCAGCTCCCTCCACAGGGCTGCAGATACGCAGTATTTT.

CDR3 region: CASSQNTVNQPQHF. Here the CDR3 DNA reads TGCGCCAGCAGCCAAAACACCGTCAATCAGCCCCAGCATTTT. The gene calls are TRBV4-1 and TRBJ1-5, with unresolved D. There are 14 residues in the CDR3. Per germline, CDR1 MGHRA and CDR2 YSYEKL. Trimming stripped 2 bases from V and 3 bases from J, with 8 bases between.

CDR3 coding DNA: TGTGCCAGCAGCCTGACAGAAAAGGAGCCCCAGCATTTT. This sequence encodes CASSLTEKEPQHF. The chain couples TRBV19 to TRBJ1-5, with a weak D call TRBD1 (5 bases). Trimming took off 9 bases at V and 8 bases at J, with 17 bases between the two ends. Germline lookup yields CDR1 LNHDA and CDR2 SQIVND (reference sequence). CDR3 length: 13 residues. Together with reference TRBV19 and TRBJ1-5, the CDR3 gives the full variable domain: DGGITQSPKYLFRKEGQNVTLSCEQNLNHDAMYWYRQDPGQGLRLIYYSQIVNDFQKGDIAEGYSVSREKKESFPLTVTSAQKNPTAFYLCASSLTEKEPQHFGDGTRLSIL.